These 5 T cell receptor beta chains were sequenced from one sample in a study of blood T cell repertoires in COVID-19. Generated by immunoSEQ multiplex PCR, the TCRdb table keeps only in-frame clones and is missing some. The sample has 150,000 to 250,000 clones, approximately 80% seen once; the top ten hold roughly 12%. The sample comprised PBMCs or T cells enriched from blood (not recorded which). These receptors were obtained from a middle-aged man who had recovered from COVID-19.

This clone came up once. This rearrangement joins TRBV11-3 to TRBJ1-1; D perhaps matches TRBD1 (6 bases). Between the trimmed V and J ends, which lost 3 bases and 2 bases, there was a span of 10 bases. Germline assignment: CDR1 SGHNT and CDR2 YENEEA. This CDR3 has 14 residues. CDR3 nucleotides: TGTGCCAGCAGCTTGGCAGGGGAAAACACTGAAGCTTTCTTT. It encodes CASSLAGENTEAFF.

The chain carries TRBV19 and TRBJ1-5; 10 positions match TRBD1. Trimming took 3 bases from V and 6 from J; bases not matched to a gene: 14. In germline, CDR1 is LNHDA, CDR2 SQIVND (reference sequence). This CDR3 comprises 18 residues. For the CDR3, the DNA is TGTGCCAGTAGTATTTTGGAGACAGGGGGCAATCGGCGTCAGCCCCAGCATTTT. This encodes CASSILETGGNRRQPQHF. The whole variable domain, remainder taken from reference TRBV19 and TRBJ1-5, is DGGITQSPKYLFRKEGQNVTLSCEQNLNHDAMYWYRQDPGQGLRLIYYSQIVNDFQKGDIAEGYSVSREKKESFPLTVTSAQKNPTAFYLCASSILETGGNRRQPQHFGDGTRLSIL.

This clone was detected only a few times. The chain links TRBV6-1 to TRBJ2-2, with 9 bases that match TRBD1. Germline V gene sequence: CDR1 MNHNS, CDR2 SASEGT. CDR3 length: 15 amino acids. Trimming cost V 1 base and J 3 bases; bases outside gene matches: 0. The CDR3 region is CASSEGTGDTGELFF. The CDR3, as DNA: TGTGCCAGCAGTGAAGGGACAGGGGACACCGGGGAGCTGTTTTTT.

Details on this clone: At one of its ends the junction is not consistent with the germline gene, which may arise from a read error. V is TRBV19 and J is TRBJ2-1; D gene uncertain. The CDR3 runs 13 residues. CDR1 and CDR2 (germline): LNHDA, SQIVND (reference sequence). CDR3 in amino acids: CASSVDSFNEQFF. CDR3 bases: TGTGCCAGTAGTGTTGACTCCTTCAATGAGCAGTTCTTC.

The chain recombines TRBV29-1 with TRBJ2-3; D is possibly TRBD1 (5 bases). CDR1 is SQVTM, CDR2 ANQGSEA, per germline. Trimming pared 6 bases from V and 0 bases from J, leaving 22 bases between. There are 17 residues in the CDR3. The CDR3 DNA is TGCAGCGTGCAGGCGGACACGATAAACACTAGCACAGATACGCAGTATTTT. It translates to CSVQADTINTSTDTQYF.